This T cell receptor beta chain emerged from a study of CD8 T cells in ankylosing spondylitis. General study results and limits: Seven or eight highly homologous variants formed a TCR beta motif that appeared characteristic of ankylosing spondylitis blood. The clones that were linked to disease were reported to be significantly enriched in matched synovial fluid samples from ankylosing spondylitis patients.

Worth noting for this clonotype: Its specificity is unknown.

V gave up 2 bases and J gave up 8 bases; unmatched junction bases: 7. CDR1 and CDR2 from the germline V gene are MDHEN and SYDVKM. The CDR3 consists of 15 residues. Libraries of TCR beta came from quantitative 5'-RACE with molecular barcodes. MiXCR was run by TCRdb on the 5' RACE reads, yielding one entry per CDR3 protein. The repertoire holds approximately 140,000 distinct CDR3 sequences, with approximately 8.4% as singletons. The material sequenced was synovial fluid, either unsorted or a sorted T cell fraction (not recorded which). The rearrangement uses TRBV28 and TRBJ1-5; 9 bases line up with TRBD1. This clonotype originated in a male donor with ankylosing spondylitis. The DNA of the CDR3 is TGTGCCAGCAGTTTAAGGACAGGGGCCTCAGAGCCCCAGCATTTT. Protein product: CASSLRTGASEPQHF.